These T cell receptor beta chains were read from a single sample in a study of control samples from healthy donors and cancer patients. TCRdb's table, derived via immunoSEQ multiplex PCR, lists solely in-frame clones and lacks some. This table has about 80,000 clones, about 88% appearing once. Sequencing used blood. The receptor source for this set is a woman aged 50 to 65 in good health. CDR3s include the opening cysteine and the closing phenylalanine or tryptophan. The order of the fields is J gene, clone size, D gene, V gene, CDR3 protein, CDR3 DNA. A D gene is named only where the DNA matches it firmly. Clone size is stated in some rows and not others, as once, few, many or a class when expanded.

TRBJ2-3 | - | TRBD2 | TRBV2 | CASKGTSGGRTDTQYF | TGTGCCAGCAAGGGGACTAGCGGGGGGCGCACAGATACGCAGTATTTT
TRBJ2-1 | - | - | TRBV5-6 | CASSFLNEQFF | TGTGCCAGCAGCTTTCTAAATGAGCAGTTCTTC
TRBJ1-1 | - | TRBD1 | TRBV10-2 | CASRDRGQATEAFF | TGCGCCAGCAGAGACAGGGGGCAGGCCACTGAAGCTTTCTTT
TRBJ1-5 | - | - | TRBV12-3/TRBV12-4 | CASSSVGEPQHF | TGTGCCAGCAGTTCGGTAGGAGAGCCCCAGCATTTT
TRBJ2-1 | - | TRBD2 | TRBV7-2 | CASSPMGGGVDEQFF | TGTGCCAGCAGCCCAATGGGCGGGGGGGTTGATGAGCAGTTCTTC
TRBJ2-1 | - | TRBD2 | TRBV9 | CASSSIGGGTNEQFF | TGTGCCAGCAGCAGTATAGGCGGGGGTACCAATGAGCAGTTCTTC
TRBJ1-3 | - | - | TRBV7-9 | CASSLGLRQSLFGNTIYF | TGTGCCAGCAGCCTAGGGCTTCGTCAGAGCCTTTTCGGAAACACCATATATTTT
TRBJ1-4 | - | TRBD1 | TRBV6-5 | CASSTRDRGNEKLFF | TGTGCCAGCAGTACCCGGGACAGGGGAAATGAAAAACTGTTTTTT
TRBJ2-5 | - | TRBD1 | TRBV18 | CASSPRTGSQETQYF | TGTGCCAGCTCACCCAGGACAGGCTCCCAAGAGACCCAGTACTTC
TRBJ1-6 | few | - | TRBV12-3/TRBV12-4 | CASSLSPNSPLHF | TGTGCCAGCAGTTTATCACCAAATTCACCCCTCCACTTT
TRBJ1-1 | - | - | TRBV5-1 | CASSLGAANTEAFF | TGCGCCAGCAGCTTAGGGGCCGCGAACACTGAAGCTTTCTTT
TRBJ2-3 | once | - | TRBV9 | CASSVVGGAGDTQYF | TGTGCCAGCAGCGTAGTAGGGGGGGCCGGAGATACGCAGTATTTT
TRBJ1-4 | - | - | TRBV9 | CASRVTLPINEKLFF | TGTGCCAGCAGAGTTACACTGCCGATTAATGAAAAACTGTTTTTT
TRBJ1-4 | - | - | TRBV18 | CASSPTVNEKLFF | TGTGCCAGCTCACCAACGGTGAATGAAAAACTGTTTTTT
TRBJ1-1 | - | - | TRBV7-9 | CASSLEQGRTEAFF | TGTGCCAGCAGCTTAGAGCAGGGCCGCACTGAAGCTTTCTTT
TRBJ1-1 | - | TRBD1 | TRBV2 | CASSLRGLFEAFF | TGTGCCAGCAGCCTCAGGGGGCTATTTGAAGCTTTCTTT
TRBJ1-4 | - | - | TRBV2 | CASSDGRANEKLFF | TGTGCCAGCAGTGATGGGAGAGCTAATGAAAAACTGTTTTTT
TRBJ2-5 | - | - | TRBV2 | CASSALESSGVGETQYF | TGTGCCAGCAGCGCATTAGAATCCTCGGGGGTAGGAGAGACCCAGTACTTC
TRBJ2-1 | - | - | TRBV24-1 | CATSDGSGSGLNEQFF | TGTGCCACCAGTGACGGCTCAGGCTCAGGGCTCAATGAGCAGTTCTTC
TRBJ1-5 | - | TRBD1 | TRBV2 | CASSTGQGITQPQHF | TGTGCCAGCAGTACGGGACAGGGGATCACTCAGCCCCAGCATTTT
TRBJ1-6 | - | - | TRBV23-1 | CASSQPGLNSPLHF | TGCGCCAGCAGTCAACCGGGCCTTAATTCACCCCTCCACTTT
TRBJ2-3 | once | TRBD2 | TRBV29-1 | CSVVGLAGGIAAQYF | TGCAGCGTTGTCGGACTAGCGGGGGGAATAGCTGCGCAGTATTTT
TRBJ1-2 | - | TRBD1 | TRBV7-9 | CASSLGDSRVTF | TGTGCCAGCAGCTTAGGGGACAGTCGGGTCACCTTC
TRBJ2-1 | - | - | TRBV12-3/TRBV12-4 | CASSRIHNEQFF | TGTGCCAGCAGTCGCATTCACAATGAGCAGTTCTTC
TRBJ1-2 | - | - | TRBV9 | CASSITGTEVYGYTF | TGTGCCAGCAGCATTACAGGGACCGAGGTCTATGGCTACACCTTC
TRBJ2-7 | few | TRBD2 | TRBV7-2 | CASSLGVAGSSYEQYF | TGTGCCAGCAGCTTAGGTGTAGCGGGGAGCTCCTACGAGCAGTACTTC
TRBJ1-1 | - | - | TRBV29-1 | CSVEEVAGAGYTEAFF | TGCAGCGTTGAAGAAGTAGCGGGGGCCGGATACACTGAAGCTTTCTTT
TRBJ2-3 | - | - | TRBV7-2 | CASSLDSSTDTQYF | TGTGCCAGCAGCTTAGACTCGAGCACAGATACGCAGTATTTT
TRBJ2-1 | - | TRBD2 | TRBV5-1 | CASSLVLAGRQHEQFF | TGCGCCAGCAGCTTGGTTTTAGCGGGGCGGCAGCATGAGCAGTTCTTC
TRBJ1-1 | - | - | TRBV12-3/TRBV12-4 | CASRYTLNTEAFF | TGTGCCAGCAGGTACACCCTGAACACTGAAGCTTTCTTT
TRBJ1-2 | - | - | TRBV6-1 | CASSEGATTYGYTF | TGTGCCAGCAGTGAAGGTGCGACAACCTATGGCTACACCTTC
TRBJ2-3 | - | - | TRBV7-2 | CASSFWGTDTQYF | TGTGCCAGCAGCTTCTGGGGCACAGATACGCAGTATTTT
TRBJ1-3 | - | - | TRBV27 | CASSYRGTGSGNTIYF | TGTGCCAGCAGTTATCGCGGGACTGGCTCTGGAAACACCATATATTTT
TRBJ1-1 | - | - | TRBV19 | CASNDRNTEAFF | TGTGCCAGTAATGACCGAAACACTGAAGCTTTCTTT
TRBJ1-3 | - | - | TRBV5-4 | CASSSQGGNTIYF | TGTGCCAGCAGCTCTCAAGGGGGAAACACCATATATTTT
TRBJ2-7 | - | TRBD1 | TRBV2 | CASSPGTGPNEQYF | TGTGCCAGCAGTCCCGGGACAGGGCCTAACGAGCAGTACTTC
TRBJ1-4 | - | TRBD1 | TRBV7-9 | CASSSTGRIEKLFF | TGTGCCAGCAGCTCGACAGGGAGAATTGAAAAACTGTTTTTT
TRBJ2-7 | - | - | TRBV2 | CASTGQSTGGGEQYF | TGTGCCAGCACTGGCCAATCCACAGGGGGGGGAGAGCAGTACTTC
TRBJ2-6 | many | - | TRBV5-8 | CASRDSSGANVLTF | TGTGCCAGCAGGGATTCCTCTGGGGCCAACGTCCTGACTTTC
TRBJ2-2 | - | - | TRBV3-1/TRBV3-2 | CASSQMLPANTGELFF | TGTGCCAGCAGCCAAATGCTGCCAGCGAACACCGGGGAGCTGTTTTTT
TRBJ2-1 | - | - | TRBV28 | CASSLVADEQFF | TGTGCCAGCAGTTTAGTAGCAGATGAGCAGTTCTTC
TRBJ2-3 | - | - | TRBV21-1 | CASSKKNRVGGIDCTDTQYF | TGTGCCAGCAGCAAAAAAAATAGAGTCGGCGGGATAGACTGCACAGATACGCAGTATTTT
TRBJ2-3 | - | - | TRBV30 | CAWSFDSPDTQYF | TGTGCCTGGAGTTTCGACAGCCCAGATACGCAGTATTTT
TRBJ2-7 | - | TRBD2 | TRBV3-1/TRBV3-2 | CASSVSGGHYEQYF | TGTGCCAGCAGTGTGAGCGGGGGACACTACGAGCAGTACTTC
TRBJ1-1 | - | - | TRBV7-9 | CASRGTAYLNTEAFF | TGTGCCAGCAGGGGGACTGCCTATTTGAACACTGAAGCTTTCTTT
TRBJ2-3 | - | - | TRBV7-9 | CASSLTRTTGDTQYF | TGTGCCAGCAGCTTGACTAGAACCACGGGGGATACGCAGTATTTT
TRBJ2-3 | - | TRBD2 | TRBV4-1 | CASSQDRLAGGDTQYF | TGCGCCAGCAGCCAAGATAGACTAGCGGGGGGGGATACGCAGTATTTT
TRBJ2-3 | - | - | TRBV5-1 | CASSLDPIKDTQYF | TGCGCCAGCAGCTTAGACCCGATTAAAGATACGCAGTATTTT
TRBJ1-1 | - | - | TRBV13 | CASSLVPGAVTEAFF | TGTGCCAGCAGCTTAGTTCCGGGGGCGGTCACTGAAGCTTTCTTT
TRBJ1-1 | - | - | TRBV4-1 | CASSQERGVSTEAFF | TGCGCCAGCAGCCAAGAGAGGGGGGTAAGCACTGAAGCTTTCTTT
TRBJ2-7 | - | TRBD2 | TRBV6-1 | CASSEFWIGGGGSYEQYF | TGTGCCAGCAGTGAATTTTGGATAGGCGGGGGGGGCTCCTACGAGCAGTACTTC
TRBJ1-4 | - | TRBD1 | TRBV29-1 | CSVIRGTDEKLFF | TGCAGCGTCATTAGAGGGACAGATGAAAAACTGTTTTTT
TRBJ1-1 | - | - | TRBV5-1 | CASRSQGNTEAFF | TGCGCCAGCAGATCCCAGGGGAACACTGAAGCTTTCTTT
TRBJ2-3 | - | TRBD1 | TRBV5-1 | CASSSDRVSDTQYF | TGCGCCAGCAGCTCGGACAGGGTGTCAGATACGCAGTATTTT